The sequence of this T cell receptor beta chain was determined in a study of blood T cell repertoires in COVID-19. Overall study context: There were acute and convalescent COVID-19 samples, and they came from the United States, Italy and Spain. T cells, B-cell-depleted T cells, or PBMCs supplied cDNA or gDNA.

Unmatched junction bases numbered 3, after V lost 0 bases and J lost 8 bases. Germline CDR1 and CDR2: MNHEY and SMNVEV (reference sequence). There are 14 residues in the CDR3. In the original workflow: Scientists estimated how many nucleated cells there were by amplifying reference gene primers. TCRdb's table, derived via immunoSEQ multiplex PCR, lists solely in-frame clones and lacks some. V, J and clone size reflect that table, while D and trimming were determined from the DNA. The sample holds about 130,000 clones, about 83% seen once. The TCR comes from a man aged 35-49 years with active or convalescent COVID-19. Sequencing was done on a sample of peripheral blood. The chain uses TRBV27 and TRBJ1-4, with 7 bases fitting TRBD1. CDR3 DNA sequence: TGTGCCAGCAGTTTATCGGGACAGAGGGAAAAACTGTTTTTT. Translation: CASSLSGQREKLFF. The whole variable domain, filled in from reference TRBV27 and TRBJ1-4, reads EAQVTQNPRYLITVTGKKLTVTCSQNMNHEYMSWYRQDPGLGLRQIYYSMNVEVTDKGDVPEGYKVSRKEKRNFPLILESPSPNQTSLYFCASSLSGQREKLFFGSGTQLSVL.